The 20 T cell receptor beta chains presented below share a single source sample, sequenced in a study of blood T cell repertoires in COVID-19. The assay was immunoSEQ multiplex PCR, and TCRdb's table has in-frame clones only and misses some. The table includes more than 65,000 clones, about 70% detected once. The sequenced material came from peripheral blood. Every receptor here comes from a woman older than 75 with active or convalescent COVID-19.

This clone was observed a few times. The chain combines TRBV11-2 with TRBJ2-7; D unresolved. V was pared by 0 bases and J by 5 bases, with 11 bases between. Looked up from germline, CDR1 is SGHAT and CDR2 is FQNNGV. The CDR3 is made up of 14 amino acids. The chain's CDR3 is CASSLDQPEHEQYF. The CDR3 nucleotides are TGTGCCAGCAGCTTAGATCAACCGGAGCACGAGCAGTACTTC.

The chain couples TRBV14 to TRBJ2-1; D possibly corresponds to TRBD2 (5 bases). The germline V and J ends were trimmed by 8 bases and 4 bases, with 12 bases remaining between them. The CDR3 is made up of 13 amino acids. CDR1 and CDR2 (germline): SGHDN, FVKESK. CDR3 sequence: CASLPSGYNEQFF. CDR3 nucleotide sequence: TGTGCCAGCCTACCTTCGGGGTACAATGAGCAGTTCTTC.

This clone has just a few counts. The chain joins TRBV19 to TRBJ1-1; 7 nucleotides align to TRBD1. The CDR3 totals 13 residues. Losses at the gene ends were 6 bases for V and 10 bases for J; bases not matched to a gene: 11. The V gene's germline CDR1 is LNHDA and CDR2 SQIVND (reference sequence). DNA for the CDR3: TGTGCCAGTAGCCGCGACAGGGCTCCCCGAGCTTTCTTT. Its protein is CASSRDRAPRAFF. The full variable domain, rest sourced from reference TRBV19 and TRBJ1-1, is DGGITQSPKYLFRKEGQNVTLSCEQNLNHDAMYWYRQDPGQGLRLIYYSQIVNDFQKGDIAEGYSVSREKKESFPLTVTSAQKNPTAFYLCASSRDRAPRAFFGQGTRLTVV.

V and J are TRBV2 and TRBJ2-5; 11 nucleotides align to TRBD2. The germline V gene has CDR1 SNHLY and CDR2 FYNNEI. The CDR3 totals 15 residues. V lost 4 bases, J lost 4 bases, and 5 bases stayed unmatched. The CDR3 sequence: CASSGSSGGAETQYF. The CDR3 DNA reads as TGTGCCAGCAGTGGGAGTAGCGGGGGGGCAGAGACCCAGTACTTC. The full variable domain, in which reference TRBV2 and TRBJ2-5 provide the parts outside the CDR3, is EPEVTQTPSHQVTQMGQEVILRCVPISNHLYFYWYRQILGQKVEFLVSFYNNEISEKSEIFDDQFSVERPDGSNFTLKIRSTKLEDSAMYFCASSGSSGGAETQYFGPGTRLLVL.

V usage is TRBV19 and J usage is TRBJ1-4, with D unclear. Trimming took 4 bases from V and 4 from J, leaving 16 bases between them. This CDR3 spans 16 amino acids. The V gene's germline CDR1 is LNHDA and CDR2 SQIVND (reference sequence). The CDR3 region is CASSTFVGEDNEKLFF. CDR3 coding DNA: TGTGCCAGTAGTACTTTTGTTGGAGAAGATAATGAAAAACTGTTTTTT.

The chain combines TRBV20-1 with TRBJ2-3, with TRBD2 matching over 11 bases. With V trimmed by 3 bases and J by 5 bases, 10 bases remained unmatched. The CDR3 has 16 amino acids. From germline, CDR1 is DFQATT and CDR2 SNEGSKA (reference sequence). CDR3 protein: CSASNPSGGLGDTQYF. CDR3 coding DNA: TGCAGTGCTAGTAACCCTAGCGGGGGGCTGGGAGATACGCAGTATTTT.

The chain joins TRBV6-5 to TRBJ2-5; 13 nucleotides align to TRBD2. The CDR3 is made up of 16 amino acids. Germline V CDR1 and CDR2: MNHEY, SVGAGI. The V gene end was trimmed by 4 bases and the J gene end by 5 bases; junction bases not matched to a gene: 7. For the CDR3, the DNA is TGTGCCAGCAGTTTGGGACTAGCGGGGCCTGGGGAGACCCAGTACTTC. It specifies CASSLGLAGPGETQYF.

CDR3 sequence: CASNSLGLAGDFSYNEQFF. Here the CDR3 DNA reads TGTGCCAGCAATTCCTTAGGACTAGCGGGGGACTTCTCCTACAATGAGCAGTTCTTC. The genes are TRBV27 and TRBJ2-1; 13 positions match TRBD2. Germline V lookup: CDR1 MNHEY, CDR2 SMNVEV (reference sequence). The CDR3 is 19 amino acids. Trimming took 7 bases from V and 0 from J; bases not matched to a gene: 12.

The gene calls are TRBV30 and TRBJ2-1, with D perhaps TRBD2 (7 bases). The CDR3 extends over 17 amino acids. CDR1 and CDR2 from the germline V gene are GTSNPN and SVGIG (reference sequence). V lost 1 base, J lost 1 base, and 17 bases lay in between. The CDR3 region has the DNA TGTGCCTGGAGTGCGATGAGGGGGGGGACATCCTACAATGAGCAGTTCTTC. Protein product: CAWSAMRGGTSYNEQFF.

The V and J genes are TRBV29-1 and TRBJ2-2; possibly TRBD2 for D (5 bases). The V end was cut by 2 bases, the J end by 6 bases, with 13 bases between. The germline V gene encodes CDR1 SQVTM and CDR2 ANQGSEA. The CDR3 loop spans 14 amino acids. CDR3 DNA sequence: TGCAGCGTTGAAAGCCCAGCGGATCCCGGGGAGCTGTTTTTT. Translated: CSVESPADPGELFF.

J is TRBJ2-2 and V is TRBV4-1; D not certain. CDR3 size: 14 residues. The ends were cut back, 1 base at V and 2 bases at J, with 5 bases in the middle. Germline V lookup: CDR1 MGHRA, CDR2 YSYEKL. The DNA of the CDR3 is TGCGCCAGCAGCCAAGGCCTAAACACCGGGGAGCTGTTTTTT. Its translation: CASSQGLNTGELFF.

This chain uses TRBV6-1 with TRBJ1-3; D not certain. The V gene lost 7 bases and the J gene lost 0 bases, with 10 bases spanning the gap. Germline V lookup: CDR1 MNHNS, CDR2 SASEGT. This CDR3 spans 14 amino acids. The CDR3, as DNA: TGTGCCAGCAATTTCGACACCTCTGGAAACACCATATATTTT. As protein: CASNFDTSGNTIYF.

CDR3 sequence: CASRPSGANEKLFF. CDR3 coding DNA: TGTGCCAGCAGGCCGAGTGGAGCTAATGAAAAACTGTTTTTT. The chain couples TRBV25-1 to TRBJ1-4; D is undetermined. The V end lost 6 bases, the J end lost 3 bases, and 11 bases lay between the germline ends. This CDR3 comprises 14 residues. The germline V gene has CDR1 MGHDK and CDR2 SYGVNS.

The chain recombines TRBV27 with TRBJ2-1, with a possible D match to TRBD2 (7 bases). The CDR3 spans 14 residues. Germline CDR1 reads MNHEY; CDR2 reads SMNVEV (reference sequence). Trimming left V 7 bases short and J 12 bases short, with 22 bases between. CDR3: CASNGGPLRGGQFF. As DNA, the CDR3 is TGTGCCAGCAACGGGGGGCCCCTTAGGGGGGGGCAGTTCTTC.

The rearrangement joins TRBV6-5 to TRBJ1-4; D is undetermined. This CDR3 contains 13 residues. Germline assignment: CDR1 MNHEY and CDR2 SVGAGI. V dropped 8 bases and J dropped 7 bases, with 14 bases sitting between them. The CDR3 loop is CASRGPVGEKLFF. CDR3 DNA sequence: TGTGCCAGCCGAGGGCCAGTGGGTGAAAAACTGTTTTTT.

This chain uses TRBV3-1 (or the pseudogene TRBV3-2) with TRBJ1-4, with 12 bases lining up with TRBD1. V dropped 3 bases and J dropped 7; count of bases not matched to a gene: 3. The CDR3 totals 15 residues. CDR1 and CDR2 (germline): LGHDT, YNNKEL (reference sequence). The CDR3 DNA is TGTGCCAGCAGCCAGGGGACAGGGGGCGGTGAAAAACTGTTTTTT. Translated, it gives CASSQGTGGGEKLFF.

This clone was seen more than once but under ten times. The J gene is TRBJ2-2, the V gene TRBV7-9; D is possibly TRBD1 (5 bases). This CDR3 contains 16 residues. Germline CDR1 reads SEHNR; CDR2 reads FQNEAQ (reference sequence). V lost 2 bases and J 0 bases, leaving 10 bases between the germline ends. In DNA, the CDR3 is TGTGCCAGCAGCTTATCACAGACAGCGAACACCGGGGAGCTGTTTTTT. Its protein is CASSLSQTANTGELFF.

The rearrangement uses TRBV11-2 and TRBJ1-5; D not resolved. The CDR3 has 15 amino acids. Per the germline V gene, CDR1 is SGHAT and CDR2 is FQNNGV. The germline V and J ends were trimmed by 1 base and 3 bases, with 10 bases remaining between them. This CDR3 is CASSLGSGPNQPQHF. The CDR3 DNA reads TGTGCCAGCAGCTTAGGGTCAGGTCCCAATCAGCCCCAGCATTTT.

The rearrangement uses TRBV30 and TRBJ1-2; D is undetermined. Germline V lookup: CDR1 GTSNPN, CDR2 SVGIG (reference sequence). V was pared by 2 bases and J by 4 bases, with 11 bases between. There are 13 residues in the CDR3. The CDR3, as DNA: TGTGCCTGGAGTACGGGGTACGGCTATGGCTACACCTTC. As protein: CAWSTGYGYGYTF.

The count of this clone is one. The CDR3 reads CASSSGLAAEAFF. The DNA of the CDR3 is TGTGCCAGCAGTTCGGGACTAGCCGCTGAAGCTTTCTTT. The chain carries TRBV6-5 and TRBJ1-1; possibly TRBD1 for D (5 bases). CDR3 length equals 13 residues. CDR1 is MNHEY, CDR2 SVGAGI, per germline. Trimming shortened V by 4 bases and J by 6 bases, and 12 bases separated the two germline ends.